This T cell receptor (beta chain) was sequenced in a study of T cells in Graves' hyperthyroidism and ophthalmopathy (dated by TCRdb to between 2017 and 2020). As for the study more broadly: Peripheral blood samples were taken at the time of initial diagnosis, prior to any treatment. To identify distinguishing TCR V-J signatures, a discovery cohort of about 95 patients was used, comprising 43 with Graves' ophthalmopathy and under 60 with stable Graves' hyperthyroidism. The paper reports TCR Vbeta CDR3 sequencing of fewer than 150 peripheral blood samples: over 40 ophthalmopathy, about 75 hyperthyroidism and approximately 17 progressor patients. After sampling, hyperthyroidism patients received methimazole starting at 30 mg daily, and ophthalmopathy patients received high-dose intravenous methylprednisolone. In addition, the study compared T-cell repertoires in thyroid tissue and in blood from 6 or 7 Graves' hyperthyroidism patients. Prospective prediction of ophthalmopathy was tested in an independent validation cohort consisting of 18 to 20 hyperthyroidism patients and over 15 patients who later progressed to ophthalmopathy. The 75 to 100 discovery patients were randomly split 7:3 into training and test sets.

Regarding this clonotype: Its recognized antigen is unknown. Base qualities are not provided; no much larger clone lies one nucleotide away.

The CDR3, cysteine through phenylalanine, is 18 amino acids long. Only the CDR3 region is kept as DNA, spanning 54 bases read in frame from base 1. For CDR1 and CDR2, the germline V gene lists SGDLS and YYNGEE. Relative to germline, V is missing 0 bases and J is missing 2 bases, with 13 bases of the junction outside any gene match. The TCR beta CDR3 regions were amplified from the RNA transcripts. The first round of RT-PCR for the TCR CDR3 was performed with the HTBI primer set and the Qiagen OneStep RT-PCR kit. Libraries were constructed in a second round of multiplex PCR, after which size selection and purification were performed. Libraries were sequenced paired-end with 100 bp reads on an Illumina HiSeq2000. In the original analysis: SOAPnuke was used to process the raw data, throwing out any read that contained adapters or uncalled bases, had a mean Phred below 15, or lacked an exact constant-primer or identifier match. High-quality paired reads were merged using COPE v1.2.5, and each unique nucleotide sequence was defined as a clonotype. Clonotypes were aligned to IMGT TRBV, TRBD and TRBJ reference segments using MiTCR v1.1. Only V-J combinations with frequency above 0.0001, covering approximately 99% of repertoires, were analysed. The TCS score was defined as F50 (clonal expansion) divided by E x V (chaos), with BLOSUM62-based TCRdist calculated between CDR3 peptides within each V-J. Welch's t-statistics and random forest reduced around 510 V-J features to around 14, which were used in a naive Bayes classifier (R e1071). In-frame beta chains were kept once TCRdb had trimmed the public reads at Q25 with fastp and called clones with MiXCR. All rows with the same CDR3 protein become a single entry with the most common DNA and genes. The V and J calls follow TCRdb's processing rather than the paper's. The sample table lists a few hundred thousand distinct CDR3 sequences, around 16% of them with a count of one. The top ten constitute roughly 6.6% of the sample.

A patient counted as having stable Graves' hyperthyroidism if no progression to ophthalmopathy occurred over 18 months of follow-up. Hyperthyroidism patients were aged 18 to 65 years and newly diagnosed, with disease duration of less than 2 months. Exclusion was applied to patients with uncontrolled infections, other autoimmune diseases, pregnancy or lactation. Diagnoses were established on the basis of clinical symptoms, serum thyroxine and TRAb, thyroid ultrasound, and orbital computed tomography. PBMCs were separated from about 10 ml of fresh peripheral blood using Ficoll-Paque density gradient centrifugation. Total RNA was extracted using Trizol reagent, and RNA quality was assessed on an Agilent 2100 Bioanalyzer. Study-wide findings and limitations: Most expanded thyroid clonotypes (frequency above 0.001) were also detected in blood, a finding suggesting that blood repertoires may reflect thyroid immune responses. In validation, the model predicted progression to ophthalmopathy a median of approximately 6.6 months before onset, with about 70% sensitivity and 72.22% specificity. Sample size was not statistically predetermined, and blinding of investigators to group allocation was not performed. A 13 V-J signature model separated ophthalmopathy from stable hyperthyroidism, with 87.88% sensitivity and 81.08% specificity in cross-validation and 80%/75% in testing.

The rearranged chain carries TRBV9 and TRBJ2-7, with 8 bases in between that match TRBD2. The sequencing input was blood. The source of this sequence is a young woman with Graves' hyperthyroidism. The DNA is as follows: TGTGCCAGCAGCGTAGCCCCCCCGGGACTAGGGAGGCCCTACGAGCAGTACTTC. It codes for CASSVAPPGLGRPYEQYF.